This is a list of T cell receptor beta chains from one sample in a study of identical twins. MiXCR was run by TCRdb on the 5' RACE reads, yielding one entry per CDR3 protein. Of roughly 1,500,000 distinct CDR3 sequences detected, 25% to 35% appear once; the ten largest clones hold approximately 0.25%. Sequences were obtained from cord blood. The receptor source for this set is a newborn girl in good health. CDR3s include the opening cysteine and the closing phenylalanine or tryptophan. Fields, in order: clone size, V gene, CDR3 length, J gene, D gene, CDR3 DNA, CDR3 protein. A D gene is named only where the DNA matches it firmly. Rows may omit the clone size; those that give it use once, few, many or a size class.

abundance: NA
v_gene: TRBV28
len: 15
j_gene: TRBJ2-1
d_gene: TRBD2
CDR3nt: TGTGCCAGCAGTTTAAGCGGGAGCCAATACAATGAGCAGTTCTTC
CDR3aa: CASSLSGSQYNEQFF

abundance: many
v_gene: TRBV27
len: 14
j_gene: TRBJ1-2
d_gene: NA
CDR3nt: TGTGCCAGCAGTTTAGGCAGGGGAGGGTATGGCTACACCTTC
CDR3aa: CASSLGRGGYGYTF

abundance: NA
v_gene: TRBV4-2
len: 15
j_gene: TRBJ2-1
d_gene: TRBD1
CDR3nt: TGTGCCAGCAGCAGACCGGGACAGGGGGTCAATGAGCAGTTCTTC
CDR3aa: CASSRPGQGVNEQFF

abundance: few
v_gene: TRBV10-3
len: 12
j_gene: TRBJ2-1
d_gene: TRBD2
CDR3nt: TGTGCCATCAGTCTAGCGGACAATGAGCAGTTCTTC
CDR3aa: CAISLADNEQFF

abundance: NA
v_gene: TRBV20-1
len: 16
j_gene: TRBJ2-1
d_gene: TRBD2
CDR3nt: TGCAGTGCTAGAGCTACTAGCGGGAGCTCCTACAATGAGCAGTTCTTC
CDR3aa: CSARATSGSSYNEQFF

abundance: few
v_gene: TRBV6-5
len: 13
j_gene: TRBJ2-3
d_gene: NA
CDR3nt: TGTGCCAGCAGTTACTCTTTGTTAGATACGCAGTATTTT
CDR3aa: CASSYSLLDTQYF

abundance: NA
v_gene: TRBV6-4
len: 16
j_gene: TRBJ2-1
d_gene: NA
CDR3nt: TGTGCCAGCAGTGTAGGGCCAGTGGGCGACTACAATGAGCAGTTCTTC
CDR3aa: CASSVGPVGDYNEQFF

abundance: few
v_gene: TRBV20-1
len: 13
j_gene: TRBJ2-7
d_gene: NA
CDR3nt: TGCAGTGCTAGAGCGGACAGCTCCTACGAGCAGTACTTC
CDR3aa: CSARADSSYEQYF

abundance: NA
v_gene: TRBV20-1
len: 15
j_gene: TRBJ2-1
d_gene: TRBD1
CDR3nt: TGCAGTGCTAGATTCCGGGACAGGGTGGTCAATGAGCAGTTCTTC
CDR3aa: CSARFRDRVVNEQFF

abundance: NA
v_gene: TRBV6-6
len: 15
j_gene: TRBJ1-6
d_gene: NA
CDR3nt: TGTGCCAGCAGTTTATGGGGGGGCGGTAATTCACCCCTCCACTTT
CDR3aa: CASSLWGGGNSPLHF

abundance: few
v_gene: TRBV4-1
len: 15
j_gene: TRBJ1-1
d_gene: NA
CDR3nt: TGCGCCAGCAGCCAGTTACAGGGAATTGGGGGTGAAGCTTTCTTT
CDR3aa: CASSQLQGIGGEAFF

abundance: once
v_gene: TRBV5-6
len: 17
j_gene: TRBJ2-7
d_gene: TRBD2
CDR3nt: TGTGCCAGCAGCTTGACGGCCGGGACTAGCGGCTCCTACGAGCAGTACTTC
CDR3aa: CASSLTAGTSGSYEQYF

abundance: NA
v_gene: TRBV27
len: 15
j_gene: TRBJ2-3
d_gene: NA
CDR3nt: TGTGCCAGCAGTTTATTTTGGGGCCGCACAGATACGCAGTATTTT
CDR3aa: CASSLFWGRTDTQYF

abundance: NA
v_gene: TRBV3-1
len: 21
j_gene: TRBJ2-4
d_gene: TRBD2
CDR3nt: TGTGCCAGCAGCCAAGTACCCTACTTGGGACTAGCGGGGGGGGCCAAAAACATTCAGTACTTC
CDR3aa: CASSQVPYLGLAGGAKNIQYF

abundance: few
v_gene: TRBV24-1
len: 20
j_gene: TRBJ2-2
d_gene: TRBD2
CDR3nt: TGTGCCACCAGTGGACCCACCGGGACTAGCGGCGCAACGAACACCGGGGAGCTGTTTTTT
CDR3aa: CATSGPTGTSGATNTGELFF

abundance: NA
v_gene: TRBV21-1
len: 17
j_gene: TRBJ1-5
d_gene: NA
CDR3nt: TGTGCCAGCAGCAAAAGTCCCGGGACAAATAGCAATCAGCCCCAGCATTTT
CDR3aa: CASSKSPGTNSNQPQHF

abundance: NA
v_gene: TRBV3-1
len: 15
j_gene: TRBJ2-7
d_gene: TRBD1
CDR3nt: TGTGCCAGCAGCCAAGAGAACAGGGGGAACTACGAGCAGTACTTC
CDR3aa: CASSQENRGNYEQYF

abundance: NA
v_gene: TRBV4-1
len: 15
j_gene: TRBJ1-1
d_gene: NA
CDR3nt: TGCGCCAGCAGCCAAGATGTGACATCGAACACTGAAGCTTTCTTT
CDR3aa: CASSQDVTSNTEAFF

abundance: NA
v_gene: TRBV24-1
len: 15
j_gene: TRBJ1-2
d_gene: NA
CDR3nt: TGTGCCACCAGTGCCTCCAGGGGAGTTAACTATGGCTACACCTTC
CDR3aa: CATSASRGVNYGYTF

abundance: few
v_gene: TRBV20-1
len: 16
j_gene: TRBJ2-1
d_gene: NA
CDR3nt: TGCAGTGCTAGTAGGGGGAACTTGGCGGGCTACAATGAGCAGTTCTTC
CDR3aa: CSASRGNLAGYNEQFF

abundance: NA
v_gene: TRBV5-6
len: 13
j_gene: TRBJ1-4
d_gene: NA
CDR3nt: TGTGCCAGCAGCTTGGATACGACAGAAAAACTGTTTTTT
CDR3aa: CASSLDTTEKLFF